This record looks at one TCR beta chain sequence and its context. Its matching antigen is unknown. This sample stems from a study of T cells in localized non-small cell lung cancer. Repertoires were generated with immunoSEQ multiplex PCR, while TCRdb's copy carries only in-frame clones and drops some. The table shows 40,000 or so clones, with about four fifths occurring only once. Overall study findings and caveats: Uninvolved adjacent lung, not tumor, had the highest T cell clonality. Longer overall survival was seen with higher T cell density measured in blood.

Trimming took 0 bases from V and 4 from J, leaving 15 bases between them. The germline V gene has CDR1 MNHEY and CDR2 SVGAGI. The CDR3 runs to 16 residues. Sequenced here: PBMCs, sampled before any cancer treatment. The rearrangement links TRBV6-5 to TRBJ1-1, with D possibly matching TRBD1 (6 bases). The TCR was taken from a woman between 40 and 69 years old with stage II squamous cell lung carcinoma. The CDR3 DNA reads as TGTGCCAGCAGTTACTCTTACAGGGTAGGAAGCACTGAAGCTTTCTTT. Translated, it gives CASSYSYRVGSTEAFF.